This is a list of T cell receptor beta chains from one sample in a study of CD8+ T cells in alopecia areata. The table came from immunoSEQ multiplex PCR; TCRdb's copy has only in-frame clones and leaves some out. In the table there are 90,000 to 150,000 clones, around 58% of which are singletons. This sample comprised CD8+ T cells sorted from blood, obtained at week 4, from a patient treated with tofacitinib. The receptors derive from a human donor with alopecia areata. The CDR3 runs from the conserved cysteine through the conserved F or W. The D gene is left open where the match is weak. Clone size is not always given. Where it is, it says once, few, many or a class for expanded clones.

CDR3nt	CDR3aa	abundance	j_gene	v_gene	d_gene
TGCAGCAGGGCCCACTCCAATGAGCAGTTCTTC	CSRAHSNEQFF	few	TRBJ2-1	TRBV29-1	-
TGTGCCAGCAGTCATCTACACGAGACAGGGGACGACGAGCAGTACTTC	CASSHLHETGDDEQYF	few	TRBJ2-7	TRBV27	TRBD1
TGTGCCAGCAGCGTCTCCACGGGACAGGGGGGTTTTAGCCCCTACGAGCAGTACTTC	CASSVSTGQGGFSPYEQYF	-	TRBJ2-7	TRBV9	TRBD1
TGCAGCGTTGAAACGACAGGGGGGAATGAGCAGTTCTTC	CSVETTGGNEQFF	few	TRBJ2-1	TRBV29-1	TRBD1
TGTGCCAGCAGCCTGACAGGGGGCCTGGATGGCTACACCTTC	CASSLTGGLDGYTF	-	TRBJ1-2	TRBV14	TRBD1
TGTGCCAGCAGCGTAGACCCCGGGGAGCTGTTTTTT	CASSVDPGELFF	-	TRBJ2-2	TRBV9	-
TGTGCCAGCAGCTCCAACAGCGTCCTCGAAGCTTTCTTT	CASSSNSVLEAFF	once	TRBJ1-1	TRBV7-9	-
TGTGCCAGCAGCTTAGTGGCGGCCCCCTATGGCTACACCTTC	CASSLVAAPYGYTF	-	TRBJ1-2	TRBV7-9	-
TGTGCCAGCAGTGATGATCCTAGCGGGGTGCTCCAAGAGACCCAGTACTTC	CASSDDPSGVLQETQYF	-	TRBJ2-5	TRBV2	TRBD2
TGTGCCTGGAGTGTACGGCGAAACGAAGCTTTCTTT	CAWSVRRNEAFF	few	TRBJ1-1	TRBV30	-
TGCAGCGTAGAGTCCAATCGGGGGCCCTCCTACAATGAGCAGTTCTTC	CSVESNRGPSYNEQFF	-	TRBJ2-1	TRBV29-1	-
TGCAGCGTTGAACCGGGCGGGGGGGCAACAGATACGCAGTATTTT	CSVEPGGGATDTQYF	few	TRBJ2-3	TRBV29-1	TRBD2
TGCAGCGTTGACGGACAGCGGGGTTCCTACAATGAGCAGTTCTTC	CSVDGQRGSYNEQFF	once	TRBJ2-1	TRBV29-1	-
TGTGCCAGCAGCTTTGTTGAAAACATTCAGTACTTC	CASSFVENIQYF	few	TRBJ2-4	TRBV5-6	-
TGCAGCGGGACCCTACAGGGGAGTGAAGCTTTCTTT	CSGTLQGSEAFF	few	TRBJ1-1	TRBV29-1	TRBD1
TGCAGCGTTGAAGAAGGTGGACTTGAAGCTTTCTTT	CSVEEGGLEAFF	-	TRBJ1-1	TRBV29-1	-
TGTGCCAGCAGCTTAGCTCTTGAGCAGTTCTTC	CASSLALEQFF	few	TRBJ2-1	TRBV7-9	-
TGTGCCTGGAATCCCTTGAACACTGAAGCTTTCTTT	CAWNPLNTEAFF	-	TRBJ1-1	TRBV30	-
TGTGCCAGTAGCTGGGGACATGAGCAGTTCTTC	CASSWGHEQFF	few	TRBJ2-1	TRBV19	-
TGTGCCTGGAGTTGGCTGGGCCTAAACACTGAAGCTTTCTTT	CAWSWLGLNTEAFF	few	TRBJ1-1	TRBV30	-
TGTGCCAGCAGCCTCCAGGGGCGATCCTACAATGAGCAGTTCTTC	CASSLQGRSYNEQFF	-	TRBJ2-1	TRBV6-5	-
TGTGCCTGGAGAGGGACAGGGGGTTACGAGCAGTACTTC	CAWRGTGGYEQYF	-	TRBJ2-7	TRBV30	TRBD1
TGTGCCAGTAGTACATCCCCGTACACTGAAGCTTTCTTT	CASSTSPYTEAFF	-	TRBJ1-1	TRBV19	-
TGCGCCAGCAGCTTGGAAGGTCGAGTGAACACTGAAGCTTTCTTT	CASSLEGRVNTEAFF	-	TRBJ1-1	TRBV5-1	-
TGTGCCACCAGCCCGACAGGGGGCCTCTCTGGGGCCAACGTCCTGACTTTC	CATSPTGGLSGANVLTF	few	TRBJ2-6	TRBV15	TRBD1
TGTGCCAGCAGCTTAGGGGACAAGAACACTGAAGCTTTCTTT	CASSLGDKNTEAFF	-	TRBJ1-1	TRBV7-9	-
TGTGCCAGCAGCGAAGCTGGGAGATCCTACGAGCAGTACTTC	CASSEAGRSYEQYF	-	TRBJ2-7	TRBV7-9	-
TGCAGCGTTGTGGGACACCAAACCTACAATGAGCAGTTCTTC	CSVVGHQTYNEQFF	few	TRBJ2-1	TRBV29-1	-
TGCGCCAGCAGCCCGGAGGGTGAGACTAGCGGGGTCGATACGCAGTATTTT	CASSPEGETSGVDTQYF	-	TRBJ2-3	TRBV4-1	TRBD2
TGCGCCAGCAGCCAAACGACAGGGAGCTCCTACAATGAGCAGTTCTTC	CASSQTTGSSYNEQFF	few	TRBJ2-1	TRBV4-1	TRBD1
TGTGCCTGGGATCCAGGACAGGGGCTAGTTGGCTACACCTTC	CAWDPGQGLVGYTF	-	TRBJ1-2	TRBV30	TRBD1
TGTGCCAGCAGTGGGGGAGGGGTCACTGAAGCTTTCTTT	CASSGGGVTEAFF	-	TRBJ1-1	TRBV9	-
TGCGCCAGCAGCTCTCAGTGGAGCTCCTACAATGAGCAGTTCTTC	CASSSQWSSYNEQFF	-	TRBJ2-1	TRBV5-1	-
TGCAGCGTTGAAGGTCCCGGACAGGGGGCGGGTTACAATGAGCAGTTCTTC	CSVEGPGQGAGYNEQFF	-	TRBJ2-1	TRBV29-1	TRBD1
TGTGCCAGCAGACCGCTTGCAGGGGGCAATGAGCAGTTCTTC	CASRPLAGGNEQFF	-	TRBJ2-1	TRBV6-6	TRBD1
TGCGCCAGCAGTGAGATGATGCTACAGGGATTTAGATGCATTTCACCCCTCCACTTT	CASSEMMLQGFRCISPLHF	-	TRBJ1-6	TRBV10-1	-
TGTGCCTGGCCGAATCAGCCCCAGCATTTT	CAWPNQPQHF	-	TRBJ1-5	TRBV30	-
TGCAGCGCCAGGACAGCGAACACCGGGGAGCTGTTTTTT	CSARTANTGELFF	-	TRBJ2-2	TRBV29-1	-